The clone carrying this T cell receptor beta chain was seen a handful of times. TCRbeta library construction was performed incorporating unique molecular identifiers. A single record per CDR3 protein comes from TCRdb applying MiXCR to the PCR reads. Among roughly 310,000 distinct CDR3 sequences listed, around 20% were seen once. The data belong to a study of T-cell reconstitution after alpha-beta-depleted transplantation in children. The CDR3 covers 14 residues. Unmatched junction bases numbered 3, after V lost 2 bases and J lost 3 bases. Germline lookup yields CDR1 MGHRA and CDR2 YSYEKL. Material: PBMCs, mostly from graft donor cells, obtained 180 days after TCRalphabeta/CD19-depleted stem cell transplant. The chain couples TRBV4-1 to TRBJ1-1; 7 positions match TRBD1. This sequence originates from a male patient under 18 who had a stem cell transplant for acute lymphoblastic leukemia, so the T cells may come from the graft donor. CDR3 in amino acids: CASSQQQGYTEAFF. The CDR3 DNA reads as TGCGCCAGCAGCCAACAACAGGGGTACACTGAAGCTTTCTTT.